The 12 T cell receptor beta chains reported below all come from one sample, sequenced in a study of shared clonotypes between healthy human individuals. Data came from immunoSEQ multiplex PCR; TCRdb stores just in-frame clones and leaves some out. The sample has over a million clones; approximately 97% are singletons. Source material: naive CD4+ T cells sorted from blood. The subset here: CD45RA+ positively selected. The receptors here all came from a man aged 30-40 years in good health.

The rearrangement uses TRBV18 and TRBJ2-1; 8 bases align to TRBD1. J lost 2 bases, V lost 4 bases, and 13 bases had no gene match. The germline V gene has CDR1 KGHSH and CDR2 LQKENI. The CDR3 sequence is 18 residues long. The CDR3 nucleotides are TGTGCCAGCTCACACAGGACAGGGCAAAACGGTCCCTACAATGAGCAGTTCTTC. It codes for CASSHRTGQNGPYNEQFF.

This sequence joins TRBV7-2 and TRBJ2-7; 7 positions match TRBD1. The junction had 11 bases not matched to a gene; V was cut back by 5 bases and J by 7 bases. Per germline, CDR1 SGHTA and CDR2 FQGNSA. The CDR3 length is 14 residues. Here the CDR3 DNA reads TGTGCCAGCAGCCAAGGGGGACAGTTGCGGGAGCAGTACTTC. This encodes CASSQGGQLREQYF.

The chain combines TRBV27 with TRBJ2-7, with 7 bases aligning to TRBD2. This CDR3 comprises 13 residues. J lost 6 bases, V lost 3 bases, and 5 bases had no gene match. The germline V gene encodes CDR1 MNHEY and CDR2 SMNVEV (reference sequence). This CDR3 is CASSFGGSSEQYF. The CDR3 nucleotides are TGTGCCAGCAGTTTCGGCGGGAGTAGCGAGCAGTACTTC.

V usage is TRBV4-2 and J usage is TRBJ2-7; the match to TRBD2 covers 7 bases. V was clipped by 0 bases and J by 3 bases; unmatched bases: 5. In germline, CDR1 is LGHNA, CDR2 YNFKEQ. CDR3 length: 15 residues. The CDR3 here is CASSQDRLADYEQYF. The DNA for the CDR3 is TGTGCCAGCAGCCAAGATAGGCTAGCGGACTACGAGCAGTACTTC.

Note on this clone: Other DNA sequences in this specimen translate into the identical CDR3. The chain carries TRBV28 and TRBJ2-1; 8 bases are a match to TRBD2. Germline-derived CDR1 and CDR2 are MDHEN and SYDVKM. The trim removed 8 bases at V and 1 base at J, leaving 4 bases unmatched. The CDR3 extends over 14 amino acids. Here the CDR3 reads CASRAGGSYNEQFF. CDR3 sequence (DNA): TGTGCCAGCCGGGCGGGAGGATCCTACAATGAGCAGTTCTTC.

The chain carries TRBV5-6 and TRBJ2-1, with a possible D match to TRBD2 (5 bases). The germline CDR1 and CDR2 sequences are SGHDT and YYEEEE. Trimming pared 0 bases from V and 5 bases from J, leaving 9 bases between. This CDR3 comprises 14 residues. This CDR3 is CASSLGPRDNEQFF. The CDR3 DNA follows: TGTGCCAGCAGCTTGGGACCGAGGGACAATGAGCAGTTCTTC.

The chain carries TRBV27 and TRBJ2-4; tentative D call: TRBD1 (6 bases). The CDR3 has 15 residues. Trimming removed 6 bases at V and 0 bases at J, with 12 bases between. Germline values: CDR1 MNHEY, CDR2 SMNVEV (reference sequence). The CDR3, as DNA: TGTGCCAGCAGAGGCTCAGGGGTAGCCAAAAACATTCAGTACTTC. Translated, it gives CASRGSGVAKNIQYF.

The chain is built from TRBV9 and TRBJ2-3; D uncertain. The CDR3 consists of 12 residues. V dropped 4 bases and J dropped 2 bases, with 5 bases sitting between them. Germline lookup yields CDR1 SGDLS and CDR2 YYNGEE. The DNA for the CDR3 is TGTGCCAGCAGCTCCCACACAGATACGCAGTATTTT. Its protein is CASSSHTDTQYF.

The chain is built from TRBV5-1 and TRBJ1-3; D gene unclear. The CDR3 has 16 residues. Germline V CDR1 and CDR2: SGHRS, YFSETQ. The ends were cut back, 0 bases at V and 0 bases at J, with 10 bases in the middle. In DNA, the CDR3 is TGCGCCAGCAGCTTGGTTGGCAGGACCTCTGGAAACACCATATATTTT. This encodes CASSLVGRTSGNTIYF.

This rearrangement joins TRBV5-1 to TRBJ2-7; D may correspond to TRBD1 or TRBD2 (5 bases each). The CDR3 consists of 14 residues. Trimming cost V 2 bases and J 5 bases, with 14 bases left between them. Germline values: CDR1 SGHRS, CDR2 YFSETQ. The CDR3 spells CASSFRDGKDEQYF. In nucleotides, the CDR3 is TGCGCCAGCAGCTTCCGGGACGGAAAGGACGAGCAGTACTTC.

This clone appeared a few times. The V call is TRBV7-6, the J call TRBJ1-2; 8 bases match TRBD1. V dropped 1 base and J dropped 7; count of bases not matched to a gene: 8. The CDR3 runs 15 residues. CDR1 is SGHVS, CDR2 FNYEAQ, per germline. CDR3 protein: CASSLEPGGAFGYTF. DNA for the CDR3: TGTGCCAGCAGCTTAGAACCAGGGGGCGCGTTTGGCTACACCTTC.

The chain is built from TRBV15 and TRBJ1-4, with D uncertain. The CDR3 is 15 residues long. The ends were cut back, 0 bases at V and 8 bases at J, with 13 bases in the middle. Germline V gives CDR1 LNHNV, CDR2 YYDKDF (reference sequence). DNA of the CDR3: TGTGCCACCAGCAGAGATGTGCTCAGGTCAGAAAAACTGTTTTTT. Amino acid sequence: CATSRDVLRSEKLFF.